The 25 T cell receptor beta chains below were found in one sample sequenced in a study of blood T cell repertoires in COVID-19. The data were produced by immunoSEQ multiplex PCR, yet TCRdb's version contains in-frame clones alone and is incomplete. Among 200,000 or so clones listed, around 80% were seen once. Sequenced: peripheral blood. The receptors derive from a woman aged 55-75 years who had recovered from COVID-19.

The V and J genes are TRBV5-1 and TRBJ2-2; D may be TRBD2 (6 bases). The germline CDR1 and CDR2 sequences are SGHRS and YFSETQ. The germline V and J ends were trimmed by 5 bases and 0 bases, with 11 bases remaining between them. The CDR3 length is 15 residues. The CDR3 loop is CASRLTSSNTGELFF. The CDR3 nucleotides are TGCGCCAGCAGGTTGACTAGTTCGAACACCGGGGAGCTGTTTTTT.

The chain carries TRBV2 and TRBJ2-3; the D is unclear. The CDR3 is 11 residues long. CDR1 is SNHLY and CDR2 is FYNNEI in the germline V gene. V lost 3 bases, J lost 10 bases, and 8 bases lay in between. The CDR3 reads CASSEARSQYF. The DNA for the CDR3 is TGTGCCAGCAGTGAGGCTAGGTCGCAGTATTTT.

A note on this clone: This CDR3 is also generated by other DNA sequences in the sample. The chain has TRBV5-1 and TRBJ2-7, with TRBD1 matching over 7 bases. Per germline, CDR1 SGHRS and CDR2 YFSETQ. Trimming took 4 bases from V and 4 from J; bases not matched to a gene: 5. CDR3 length equals 13 residues. In DNA, the CDR3 is TGCGCCAGCAGCCTGGGACAGTCGTACGAGCAGTACTTC. It encodes CASSLGQSYEQYF.

J is TRBJ1-6 and V is TRBV6-5; D is unresolved. CDR1 and CDR2 from the germline V gene are MNHEY and SVGAGI. This CDR3 region has 13 residues. Trimming took off 6 bases at V and 14 bases at J, with 17 bases between the two ends. The CDR3 sequence is CASRAGPTLTLHF. CDR3 bases: TGTGCCAGCAGAGCGGGCCCGACACTCACCCTCCACTTT.

The table lists this clone with a few counts. The chain has TRBV19 and TRBJ2-2, with 8 positions matching TRBD2. The CDR3 consists of 15 residues. The V and J ends lost 11 bases and 6 bases, in that order; junction bases with no gene match: 14. The V gene's germline CDR1 is LNHDA and CDR2 SQIVND (reference sequence). CDR3: CAGRTGGPVPGELFF. The CDR3 DNA reads TGTGCCGGAAGAACGGGGGGGCCTGTACCCGGGGAGCTGTTTTTT.

The chain couples TRBV5-1 to TRBJ2-3, with 7 bases lining up with TRBD2. Unmatched junction bases numbered 6, after V lost 0 bases and J lost 5 bases. The CDR3 contains 15 residues. In germline, CDR1 is SGHRS, CDR2 YFSETQ. CDR3 amino acids: CASSLGLAAGDTQYF. CDR3 DNA sequence: TGCGCCAGCAGCTTGGGACTAGCCGCGGGAGATACGCAGTATTTT.

The chain employs TRBV30 and TRBJ1-5; D remains ambiguous. Trimming removed 1 base from V and 1 base from J, with 8 bases in between. Per germline, CDR1 GTSNPN and CDR2 SVGIG (reference sequence). The CDR3 covers 14 residues. The CDR3 DNA reads as TGTGCCTGGAGTGGAACAGTAAGCAATCAGCCCCAGCATTTT. Translation: CAWSGTVSNQPQHF.

With respect to this clone: This specimen includes other DNA sequences encoding the same CDR3. The V and J genes are TRBV19 and TRBJ1-1, with D maybe TRBD1 (5 bases). The CDR3 has 14 residues. Trimming pared 3 bases from V and 1 base from J, leaving 9 bases between. In germline, CDR1 is LNHDA, CDR2 SQIVND (reference sequence). The CDR3 coding sequence is TGTGCCAGTAGTATCCGGGGGGGGAACACTGAAGCTTTCTTT. Its protein is CASSIRGGNTEAFF.

The chain recombines TRBV4-1 with TRBJ1-2, with TRBD1 identical over 9 bases. Germline V CDR1 and CDR2: MGHRA, YSYEKL. The V and J ends lost 2 bases and 7 bases, in that order; junction bases with no gene match: 11. The CDR3 is 16 residues long. The CDR3 DNA is TGCGCCAGCAGCCAACCCACCGCGGGACAGGGTTTTGGCTACACCTTC. It specifies CASSQPTAGQGFGYTF.

The chain uses TRBV7-9 and TRBJ2-6; tentative D call: TRBD1 (6 bases). The CDR3 is 18 amino acids. Trimming removed 5 bases from V and 0 bases from J, with 17 bases in between. The germline gives CDR1 SEHNR, CDR2 FQNEAQ (reference sequence). CDR3 sequence reads: CASSTYKGQFSGANVLTF. The CDR3 nucleotides read TGTGCCAGCAGCACATATAAGGGACAATTCTCTGGGGCCAACGTCCTGACTTTC.

The chain combines TRBV12-3 or TRBV12-4 with TRBJ2-2; no reliable D call. The germline V and J ends were trimmed by 5 bases and 4 bases, with 5 bases remaining between them. CDR3 length: 12 amino acids. This chain's CDR3 is CASSPPTGELFF. The CDR3 DNA follows: TGTGCCAGCAGTCCTCCCACCGGGGAGCTGTTTTTT.

The chain uses TRBV7-8 and TRBJ2-3; possible D gene TRBD2, 7 bases. The V and J ends lost 4 bases and 2 bases respectively, with 16 bases between them. Per germline, CDR1 SGHVS and CDR2 FQNEAQ. This CDR3 is built from 16 residues. The CDR3: CASSSRTRGVTDTQYF. The CDR3 DNA is TGTGCCAGCAGCTCTCGGACTAGGGGGGTCACAGATACGCAGTATTTT.

This CDR3 reads CASSEGPRSEQYF. CDR3 nucleotide sequence: TGTGCCAGCAGTGAGGGCCCCAGAAGCGAGCAGTACTTC. The chain carries TRBV2 and TRBJ2-7; no clear D gene. The V and J ends lost 3 bases and 6 bases respectively, with 12 bases between them. Germline loops: CDR1 SNHLY, CDR2 FYNNEI. This CDR3 spans 13 amino acids.

The chain combines TRBV9 with TRBJ2-3; 9 bases agree with TRBD2. The CDR3 totals 17 residues. Trimming at V came to 3 bases and at J to 0 bases, leaving 8 bases not matched to a gene. Germline V gene sequence: CDR1 SGDLS, CDR2 YYNGEE. The chain's CDR3 is CASSALLAGESTDTQYF. DNA for the CDR3: TGTGCCAGCAGCGCCTTATTAGCGGGGGAAAGCACAGATACGCAGTATTTT.

This clone came up a few times. The V gene is TRBV7-9, the J gene TRBJ1-1; unclear D gene. The V end was cut by 8 bases, the J end by 1 base, with 8 bases between. This CDR3 contains 12 residues. Per germline, CDR1 SEHNR and CDR2 FQNEAQ (reference sequence). The CDR3 reads CASRSTNTEAFF. The CDR3, as DNA: TGTGCCAGCCGTAGTACGAACACTGAAGCTTTCTTT.

The chain carries TRBV7-6 and TRBJ2-3; 9 bases agree with TRBD2. The germline CDR1 and CDR2 sequences are SGHVS and FNYEAQ. CDR3 length: 18 residues. The ends lost 5 bases at V and 5 bases at J; junction bases unmatched: 17. CDR3 amino acids: CASSQRRGSGGRGDTQYF. The CDR3 region has the DNA TGTGCCAGCAGCCAACGAAGAGGGAGCGGGGGGAGGGGAGATACGCAGTATTTT. Combining the CDR3 with reference TRBV7-6 and TRBJ2-3 gives the whole variable domain GAGVSQSPRYKVTKRGQDVALRCDPISGHVSLYWYRQALGQGPEFLTYFNYEAQQDKSGLPNDRFSAERPEGSISTLTIQRTEQRDSAMYRCASSQRRGSGGRGDTQYFGPGTRLTVL.

V is TRBV9 and J is TRBJ2-3, with 7 bases matching TRBD2. CDR3 size: 17 residues. Germline CDR1 reads SGDLS; CDR2 reads YYNGEE. V shed 0 bases and J 0 bases; nucleotides not matched to a gene: 7. CDR3: CASSVGIAGSSTDTQYF. The CDR3 bases are TGTGCCAGCAGCGTAGGGATAGCGGGCTCTAGCACAGATACGCAGTATTTT.

V usage is TRBV5-6 and J usage is TRBJ1-2, with 7 nucleotides matching TRBD1. Unmatched junction bases numbered 18, after V lost 4 bases and J lost 6 bases. From germline, CDR1 is SGHDT and CDR2 YYEEEE. This CDR3 has 17 residues. CDR3 region: CASSPRSFRDRTHGYTF. CDR3 nucleotide sequence: TGTGCCAGCAGCCCCCGTTCTTTCCGGGACAGAACGCATGGCTACACCTTC.

In this sample, this clone turned up a few times. The chain combines TRBV5-4 with TRBJ2-1; 8 nucleotides match TRBD2. The germline gives CDR1 SGHNT, CDR2 YYREEE (reference sequence). V lost 3 bases, J lost 0 bases, and 5 bases stayed unmatched. CDR3 length: 16 amino acids. The CDR3 region has the DNA TGTGCCAGCAGCTCGGGAGGGGCCCGCTCCTACAATGAGCAGTTCTTC. Protein product: CASSSGGARSYNEQFF.

The gene calls are TRBV10-3 and TRBJ2-1; D is unclear. The CDR3 consists of 9 residues. Between the trimmed V and J ends, which lost 11 bases and 7 bases, there was a span of 6 bases. Germline CDR1 reads ENHRY; CDR2 reads SYGVKD. CDR3 residues: CAAGNEQFF. CDR3 coding DNA: TGTGCCGCCGGTAATGAGCAGTTCTTC.

To note about this clone: Other DNA sequences in the same sample also yield this CDR3. The chain couples TRBV30 to TRBJ1-3; D ambiguous. This CDR3 is 13 amino acids long. V lost 3 bases and J 4 bases, leaving 10 bases between the germline ends. Germline loops: CDR1 GTSNPN, CDR2 SVGIG (reference sequence). The CDR3 DNA sequence: TGTGCCTGGAGCTCGGGGAGAGGAAACACCATATATTTT. Amino acid sequence: CAWSSGRGNTIYF.

This clone was detected only a few times. This chain joins TRBV20-1 and TRBJ2-1; 10 bases match TRBD2. Trimming removed 3 bases from V and 3 bases from J; junction bases left unmatched: 5. Germline CDR1 and CDR2: DFQATT and SNEGSKA (reference sequence). There are 15 residues in the CDR3. In DNA, the CDR3 is TGCAGTGCTAGTACAGCGGGGGGGTACTACAATGAGCAGTTCTTC. It specifies CSASTAGGYYNEQFF.

V and J are TRBV3-1 (or the pseudogene TRBV3-2) and TRBJ2-5; D is unresolved. The germline V gene has CDR1 LGHDT and CDR2 YNNKEL (reference sequence). V dropped 0 bases and J dropped 1 base, with 6 bases sitting between them. The CDR3 length is 14 residues. The CDR3: CASSQDTSQETQYF. The DNA of the CDR3 is TGTGCCAGCAGCCAAGATACCAGCCAAGAGACCCAGTACTTC.

This chain joins TRBV2 and TRBJ2-5; 7 bases agree with TRBD2. This CDR3 has 12 amino acids. V shed 10 bases and J 5 bases; nucleotides not matched to a gene: 7. Germline-derived CDR1 and CDR2 are SNHLY and FYNNEI. The DNA for the CDR3 is TGTGCCATCCTGGTAGCGGGCGAGACCCAGTACTTC. This encodes CAILVAGETQYF.

The V and J genes are TRBV12-3 or TRBV12-4 and TRBJ2-5, with D perhaps matching TRBD1 (5 bases). The CDR3 sequence is 13 residues long. Deletions cut 6 bases from V and 5 bases from J, with 13 bases between. The CDR3 DNA reads as TGTGCCAGCAGCCTCAGGGCCCAGGAGACCCAGTACTTC. As protein: CASSLRAQETQYF.